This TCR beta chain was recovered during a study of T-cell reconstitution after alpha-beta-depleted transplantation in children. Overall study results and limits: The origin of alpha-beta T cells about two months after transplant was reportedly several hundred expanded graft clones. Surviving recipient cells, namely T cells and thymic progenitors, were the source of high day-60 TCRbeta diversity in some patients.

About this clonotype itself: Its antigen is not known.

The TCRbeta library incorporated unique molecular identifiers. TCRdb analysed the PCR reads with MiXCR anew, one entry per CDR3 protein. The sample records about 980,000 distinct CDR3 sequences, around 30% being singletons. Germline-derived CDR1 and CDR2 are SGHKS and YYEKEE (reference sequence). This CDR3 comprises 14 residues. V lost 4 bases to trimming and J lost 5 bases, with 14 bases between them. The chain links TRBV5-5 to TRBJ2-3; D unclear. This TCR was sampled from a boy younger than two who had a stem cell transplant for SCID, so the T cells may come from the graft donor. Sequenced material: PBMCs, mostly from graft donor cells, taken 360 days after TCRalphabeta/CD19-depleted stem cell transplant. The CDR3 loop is CASSPARREDTQYF. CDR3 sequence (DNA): TGTGCCAGCAGCCCCGCCCGGAGAGAAGATACGCAGTATTTT.